A selection of T cell receptor beta chains follows, all from one sample in a study of blood T cell repertoires in COVID-19. Clones were sequenced by immunoSEQ multiplex PCR, and TCRdb holds only the in-frame ones, with some missing. The sample lists fewer than 20,000 clones; about 88% were seen once. The sample was peripheral blood. The origin of the receptors is a human donor in a cohort sampled during active COVID-19. The CDR3 runs from the conserved cysteine through the conserved F or W. D genes are given only for firm matches. Clone size is shown for a subset of rows, as once, few, many or a class of expanded clone.

clone_size,d_call,v_call,j_call,cdr3_length,cdr3_nt,cdr3_aa
NA,TRBD1,TRBV5-5,TRBJ1-4,14,TGTGCCAGCAGCCCGGACAGGAGCCGTGAAAAACTGTTTTTT,CASSPDRSREKLFF
NA,TRBD2,TRBV5-1,TRBJ2-1,15,TGCGCCAGCAGCTTGGCTAGCGGCTCCTACAATGAGCAGTTCTTC,CASSLASGSYNEQFF
NA,NA,TRBV24-1,TRBJ2-5,14,TGTGCCACCAGTGCCGCGGGGACGCAAGAGACCCAGTACTTC,CATSAAGTQETQYF
NA,NA,TRBV5-5,TRBJ2-3,17,TGTGCCAGCAGCAGGGCGGGGTGGGGGGTTGACACAGATACGCAGTATTTT,CASSRAGWGVDTDTQYF
once,NA,TRBV9,TRBJ1-2,15,TGTGCCAGCAGCGGTAGTTGGGGAGCTAACTATGGCTACACCTTC,CASSGSWGANYGYTF
NA,TRBD1,TRBV24-1,TRBJ2-2,13,TGTGCCACCAGTGACCAAACAGGGGGCGAGCTGTTTTTT,CATSDQTGGELFF
NA,TRBD2,TRBV7-3,TRBJ2-7,14,TGTGCCAGCAGCTTAACCTCCCGGGAGGGGGAGCAGTACTTC,CASSLTSREGEQYF
NA,TRBD1,TRBV7-8,TRBJ1-1,14,TGTGCCAGCAGCTTGGGGACAGGGGCCACTGAAGCTTTCTTT,CASSLGTGATEAFF
NA,TRBD2,TRBV9,TRBJ2-1,15,TGTGCCAGCAGCGTCGAACTAGCGGGGGAGGGTGAGCAGTTCTTC,CASSVELAGEGEQFF
NA,TRBD1,TRBV6-5,TRBJ2-7,13,TGTGCCAGCAGTTCGGGACAGGGCTACGAGCAGTACTTC,CASSSGQGYEQYF
NA,TRBD1,TRBV4-2,TRBJ1-2,18,TGTGCCAGCAGCCAAGATCTGGGACAGGGAATCTCTAACTATGGCTACACCTTC,CASSQDLGQGISNYGYTF
NA,TRBD1,TRBV6-2/TRBV6-3,TRBJ1-2,13,TGTGCCAGCAGTAAAGGGACAGGGTATGGCTACACCTTC,CASSKGTGYGYTF
NA,NA,TRBV11-2,TRBJ2-3,13,TGTGCCAGCAGCCCCCGGAGGGTGGATACGCAGTATTTT,CASSPRRVDTQYF